This T cell receptor beta chain was obtained from a study of blood T cell repertoires in COVID-19. Study details: Collection of acute and convalescent COVID-19 samples took place in the United States, Italy and Spain.

Authors' data handling: Amplifying reference gene primers gave estimates of nucleated cell counts. Sequenced by immunoSEQ multiplex PCR; TCRdb stores in-frame clones only, minus some. That table furnishes V, J and clone size, whereas the DNA furnished D and trimming. The sample contains under 150,000 clones, less than 90% of which appear only once. Looked up from germline, CDR1 is SGHTA and CDR2 is FQGTGA. CDR3 size: 13 residues. The V end lost 5 bases, the J end lost 4 bases, and 9 bases lay between the germline ends. Which cohort a participant joined came from the clinical history participants gave.

Sequenced material: PBMCs or T cells enriched from blood (not recorded which). The sequence was obtained from a woman in her 50s who had recovered from COVID-19. V is TRBV7-3 and J is TRBJ1-5; tentative D call: TRBD1 (5 bases). CDR3 coding DNA: TGTGCCAGCAGCCAACAGGAGAATCAGCCCCAGCATTTT. Protein product: CASSQQENQPQHF.